At least ten counts were recorded for the clone carrying this T cell receptor (beta chain). Its matching antigen is unknown. One entry per CDR3 protein, called by TCRdb with MiXCR from the reads. The top ten clones hold approximately 16% of a sample with 250,000 to 300,000 distinct CDR3 sequences, approximately 9% of them seen once. The sample originates from a study of T cell repertoires in cytomegalovirus infection. Study-level information: It was the public TCR beta signatures that indicated both CMV infection and matching HLA type.

Overall study findings and caveats: Cumulative public TCR beta family frequency identified carriers of CMV plus the relevant HLA. In two of eight donors, the top clonotype was HLA-C-restricted CMV-specific.

The germline V gene has CDR1 SGHTA and CDR2 FQGNSA. The CDR3 runs to 15 residues. Losses at the gene ends were 1 base for V and 8 bases for J; bases not matched to a gene: 10. Input material: PBMCs. The J gene is TRBJ1-2, the V gene TRBV7-2, with 7 bases fitting TRBD1. The receptor comes from a human donor in good health (CMV status not recorded). Some clones in this sample may be carry-over from other donors' samples. The CDR3 DNA is TGTGCCAGCAGCTTAGGAGGGACAGCCCACGGGGGCTACACCTTC. Translated: CASSLGGTAHGGYTF.